This T cell receptor beta chain was profiled in a study of blood T cell repertoires in COVID-19. Whole-study context: COVID-19 samples from acute and convalescent phases originated in the United States, Italy and Spain. Sample material is recorded as cDNA or gDNA derived from T cells, B-cell-depleted T cells, or PBMCs.

This clone was picked up a small number of times. The cohort comprised adults aged roughly 18 to 95 years residing in under 30 US areas. Data came from immunoSEQ multiplex PCR; TCRdb stores just in-frame clones and leaves some out. The sample lists some 420,000 clones; 85% to 90% were seen once. Germline V gene sequence: CDR1 SGDLS, CDR2 YYNGEE. There are 16 residues in the CDR3. V lost 3 bases to trimming and J lost 5 bases, with 20 bases between them. This clonotype was sampled from a man between 25 and 39 years old who had recovered from COVID-19. The specimen was PBMCs or T cells enriched from blood (not recorded which). The chain carries TRBV9 and TRBJ1-2; D may be TRBD1 (6 bases). CDR3 DNA: TGTGCCAGCAGCGCCGCGGGGGGGCAGAGCCATTATGGCTACACCTTC. Translation gives CASSAAGGQSHYGYTF.